Listed below are T cell receptor beta chains from one sample, sequenced in a study of CD4 T cells in relation to SARS-CoV-2 and coronaviruses. Profiling relied on immunoSEQ multiplex PCR, and the TCRdb table lists in-frame clones only, not all of them. The sample contains approximately 27,000 clones, 75% of which appear only once. Their antigens remain unidentified. The material sequenced was CD4+ T cells from PBMCs, cultured in vitro. The receptors here all came from a human donor in good health. Each CDR3 is given with its conserved first and last residue. D genes are given only for firm matches. Expanded clones are given a class, and other clones once, few, many or no size at all.

abundance	j_gene	v_gene	d_gene	CDR3aa	CDR3nt
-	TRBJ1-5	TRBV29-1	-	CSVAVQVNQPQHF	TGCAGCGTTGCCGTACAGGTCAATCAGCCCCAGCATTTT
-	TRBJ2-7	TRBV5-6	TRBD1	CASSWTGPSYEQYF	TGTGCCAGCAGCTGGACAGGGCCCTCCTACGAGCAGTACTTC
large	TRBJ2-7	TRBV29-1	-	CSVVQVAYGEQYF	TGCAGCGTTGTTCAGGTAGCCTATGGGGAGCAGTACTTC
-	TRBJ1-1	TRBV28	-	CASRRPTHMNTEAFF	TGTGCCAGCAGAAGACCGACTCACATGAACACTGAAGCTTTCTTT
once	TRBJ1-5	TRBV3-1/TRBV3-2	TRBD1	CASSPGGLWNQPQHF	TGTGCCAGCAGCCCAGGGGGCCTATGGAATCAGCCCCAGCATTTT
-	TRBJ2-7	TRBV19	-	CASSMLGHDEQYF	TGTGCCAGTAGTATGCTCGGTCACGACGAGCAGTACTTC
-	TRBJ2-1	TRBV27	TRBD2	CASRPPGLAGGDEQFF	TGTGCCAGCAGACCTCCGGGACTAGCGGGAGGAGATGAGCAGTTCTTC
-	TRBJ2-3	TRBV6-2/TRBV6-3	TRBD2	CASSYPGLAGGPGLGTDTQYF	TGTGCCAGCAGTTACCCGGGACTAGCGGGAGGGCCGGGTTTAGGCACAGATACGCAGTATTTT
-	TRBJ2-7	TRBV13	-	CASSLGAEDSSYEQYF	TGTGCCAGCAGCTTAGGCGCCGAAGACAGCTCCTACGAGCAGTACTTC
-	TRBJ1-1	TRBV3-1/TRBV3-2	-	CASSQAANTEAFF	TGTGCCAGCAGCCAAGCAGCGAACACTGAAGCTTTCTTT
few	TRBJ2-7	TRBV9	TRBD1	CASSVGTGSSYEQYF	TGTGCCAGCAGCGTAGGGACAGGGAGCTCCTACGAGCAGTACTTC
-	TRBJ2-1	TRBV9	TRBD2	CASSPTAGGLYNEQFF	TGTGCCAGCAGCCCGACAGCGGGAGGTCTCTACAATGAGCAGTTCTTC
-	TRBJ1-2	TRBV14	-	CASSQDRISPSF	TGTGCCAGCAGCCAAGATCGAATCAGCCCCTCCTTC
few	TRBJ1-2	TRBV6-5	-	CASSRDSANYGYTF	TGTGCCAGCAGTCGCGACAGCGCTAACTATGGCTACACCTTC
-	TRBJ2-3	TRBV5-1	TRBD1	CASSLGRSGTGGFADTQYF	TGCGCCAGCAGCTTGGGAAGGTCGGGGACAGGGGGCTTCGCAGATACGCAGTATTTT
few	TRBJ2-1	TRBV3-1/TRBV3-2	TRBD1	CASSPDRGLSNEQFF	TGTGCCAGCAGCCCGGACAGGGGGCTAAGCAATGAGCAGTTCTTC
-	TRBJ2-3	TRBV5-4	TRBD2	CASSLARGGFSPDTQYF	TGTGCCAGCAGCTTGGCACGGGGGGGCTTTTCACCAGATACGCAGTATTTT
-	TRBJ1-2	TRBV4-3	-	CASSQDFGANYGYTF	TGCGCCAGCAGCCAAGATTTCGGGGCTAACTATGGCTACACCTTC
-	TRBJ2-2	TRBV4-3	TRBD2	CASSQEASGETGELFF	TGCGCCAGCAGCCAAGAGGCTAGCGGGGAAACCGGGGAGCTGTTTTTT
few	TRBJ2-1	TRBV2	TRBD1	CASQETGGYNEQFF	TGTGCCAGCCAAGAGACAGGGGGATACAATGAGCAGTTCTTC
-	TRBJ2-1	TRBV5-4	-	CASSSAGHNEQFF	TGTGCCAGCAGCTCCGCGGGACACAATGAGCAGTTCTTC
-	TRBJ2-7	TRBV19	-	CASSTTGSEQYF	TGTGCCAGTAGTACTACAGGGTCCGAGCAGTACTTC
-	TRBJ2-1	TRBV7-3	TRBD2	CASSPYPTSGGINEQFF	TGTGCCAGCAGCCCTTACCCGACTAGCGGGGGTATCAATGAGCAGTTCTTC
-	TRBJ2-4	TRBV18	-	CASSTGLQNIQYF	TGTGCCAGCTCAACGGGGTTACAAAACATTCAGTACTTC
-	TRBJ1-1	TRBV11-2	-	CASSRQENTEAFF	TGTGCCAGCAGCAGACAGGAGAACACTGAAGCTTTCTTT
-	TRBJ1-2	TRBV6-2/TRBV6-3	-	CASSHHNRAAYGYTF	TGTGCCAGCAGTCATCATAACAGGGCCGCCTATGGCTACACCTTC
-	TRBJ2-1	TRBV7-7	TRBD2	CASSLDGGALGEQFF	TGTGCCAGCAGCCTCGACGGGGGGGCCCTCGGAGAGCAGTTCTTC
-	TRBJ1-3	TRBV5-1	-	CASSPDNSGNTIYF	TGCGCCAGCAGCCCTGACAACTCTGGAAACACCATATATTTT
-	TRBJ1-5	TRBV28	-	CASIVGGQDSSNQPQHF	TGTGCCAGCATCGTGGGGGGGCAGGATTCTAGCAATCAGCCCCAGCATTTT
-	TRBJ1-3	TRBV4-3	-	CASSPRASISGNTIYF	TGCGCCAGCAGCCCCCGGGCGTCTATCTCTGGAAACACCATATATTTT
-	TRBJ2-1	TRBV24-1	TRBD2	CATSAEDSGGSYNEQFF	TGTGCCACCAGTGCCGAGGATAGCGGGGGGTCCTACAATGAGCAGTTCTTC
few	TRBJ1-4	TRBV5-5	-	CASSLRIGNEKLFF	TGTGCCAGCAGCCTGAGGATTGGAAATGAAAAACTGTTTTTT
-	TRBJ2-7	TRBV4-3	-	CAGTHGFSYEQYF	TGCGCCGGAACCCACGGGTTCTCCTACGAGCAGTACTTC
-	TRBJ1-2	TRBV7-2	-	CASSPHKDYGYTF	TGTGCCAGCAGCCCCCACAAGGACTATGGCTACACCTTC
-	TRBJ2-1	TRBV7-2	TRBD1	CASSLRDRGGNEQFF	TGTGCCAGCAGCTTACGGGACAGGGGAGGGAATGAGCAGTTCTTC
-	TRBJ2-1	TRBV7-6	-	CASSARGSRVEQFF	TGTGCCAGCAGTGCGAGAGGGAGTAGGGTTGAGCAGTTCTTC
-	TRBJ2-3	TRBV7-7	TRBD1	CASSSGTGGGTDTQYF	TGTGCCAGCAGCTCCGGGACAGGGGGGGGCACAGATACGCAGTATTTT
once	TRBJ1-5	TRBV6-1	-	CASSEGTRWTANQPQHF	TGTGCCAGCAGTGAAGGAACGCGTTGGACGGCTAATCAGCCCCAGCATTTT
-	TRBJ2-7	TRBV7-2	-	CASSLVEGSYEQYF	TGTGCCAGCAGCTTAGTGGAGGGCTCCTACGAGCAGTACTTC
-	TRBJ1-3	TRBV23-1	-	CASSQSMIHASGNTIYF	TGCGCCAGCAGTCAATCTATGATACATGCCTCTGGAAACACCATATATTTT
-	TRBJ1-1	TRBV4-1	-	CASSQRTEGTEAFF	TGCGCCAGCAGCCAAAGGACGGAAGGTACTGAAGCTTTCTTT